What follows describes a single TCR beta chain. The target of this receptor is not known. Base qualities were left out, and no much larger clone turns up one base away. The CDR3 spans 13 residues, from the cysteine through the phenylalanine. Only the CDR3 region is kept as DNA, spanning 39 bases read in frame from base 1. V is reduced by 2 bases and J by 3 bases, leaving a spacing of 8 bases between them. The CDR1 and CDR2 encoded by the germline V gene are SGHTA and FQGTGA. The CDR3 regions of human TCRbeta chains were analyzed by immunosequencing. Per the original workflow: TCRs in the repertoires were matched against a reference library of SARS-CoV-2-specific TCRs that had been generated with the MIRA antigen-specificity platform. Breadth was defined as the fraction of unique TCRs that were SARS-CoV-2-associated. Depth was defined as the fraction of total T cells that were SARS-CoV-2-associated. Using the MIRA data, each spike-specific TCR was assigned both to the spike region to which the TCR was reactive and to a CD4 or CD8 class. Log10-transformed breadth and depth values were compared by one-way ANOVA with Sidak's multiple comparisons tests. TCRdb re-hosts the immuneACCESS table, in-frame sequences only. Its copies lack some clones; in the studies checked, an unresolved V gene accounts for under half of them, and the cause for the rest is not known. The V and J calls and clone size are taken from that table; D and trimming were inferred from the DNA. For this sample there are around 120,000 clones; roughly nine tenths appear just once. Clones ranked in the top ten supply 9.8% of the sample.

The meaning of the sample's time point label: baseline before first vaccination. Samples from vaccinated people were obtained from the UK trials COV001 and COV002, which included a single-blind randomized controlled phase 2/3 trial of AZD1222 (ChAdOx1 nCoV-19) in healthy adults. Trial participant PBMC samples were collected at day 0 and day 28 after the second dose for TCRbeta chain sequencing. The source of the sample is a study of T cell responses to AZD1222 COVID-19 vaccine (dated by TCRdb to the early 2020s). Concerning the study at large: AZD1222 recipients given second doses at about 4 weeks or at about 12 weeks were pooled, since spike-specific TCR depth and breadth were not found to differ between the two schedules. Trial participants were enrolled by age into 18-55, 56-69 and 70-plus year subgroups, with roughly 150, 30 and 60 TCR-sequenced participants respectively. A total of about 250 trial participants underwent TCR sequencing, of whom some 200 had received two doses of AZD1222 and 26 had received two doses of the MenACWY control vaccine.

Broad study findings and their caveats: Conclusions about previously exposed vaccinees were limited because only a handful of AZD1222 recipients were SARS-CoV-2 seropositive at baseline. In the small 56-69-year group, the increase in depth fell short of significance, most likely because of low power. A significant rise in spike-specific TCR breadth and depth was observed after two AZD1222 doses relative to day 0 and relative to MenACWY recipients. Participants were mostly white British and included more females than males, and it was suggested by the authors that clonal diversity may have been underestimated. Vaccine-associated CD4 TCRs spanned the whole spike protein, with dominant responses in regions 160-218 and 743-854. Reportedly, almost half of the unique spike-specific TCRs recognized epitopes lying outside the regions that are mutated in the B.1.351 and B.1.1.7 variants. Because no samples from the day 14 peak response were available, repertoires could be characterized only after the peak T cell response.

The sequence derives from an adult in good health. Here the sequenced sample was peripheral blood, taken on day 0 of AZD1222 vaccination. The chain joins TRBV7-3 to TRBJ2-7, with the identity of the D gene unclear. Here the CDR3 is given as CASSLAGDYEQYF. The sequenced DNA: TGTGCCAGCAGCTTAGCTGGTGACTACGAGCAGTACTTC.